This TCR beta chain was observed in a study of metastatic and nonmetastatic thyroid tumors. Study-wide context: Repertoire comparisons spanned blood and tumor or nodule tissue from malignant and benign thyroid patients.

TCRdb re-called the PCR reads with MiXCR. The sample has roughly 5,200 clones; 25% to 35% are singletons. Treatment of any kind had been given to no patient before thyroid surgery. The TCR comes from a female donor with papillary thyroid cancer or a benign thyroid nodule (not recorded which). Some clones in this sample may be carry-over from other donors' samples. The sample was adjacent normal tissue.

CDR3 in amino acids: CATQEGANYGYTF. CDR3 DNA: TGTGCCACACAGGAGGGAGCTAACTATGGCTACACCTTC. The chain is built from TRBV14 and TRBJ1-2; D may be TRBD1 (5 bases). Germline values: CDR1 SGHDN, CDR2 FVKESK. V shed 10 bases and J shed 0 bases, with 12 bases lying between them. CDR3 length equals 13 residues.